The sequence of this T cell receptor beta chain was determined in a study of blood T cell repertoires in COVID-19. Study as a whole: Samples taken during acute and convalescent COVID-19 were collected in the United States, Italy and Spain. From T cells, B-cell-depleted T cells, or PBMCs came the material, which was cDNA or gDNA.

The CDR3 length is 12 residues. Trimming pared 4 bases from V and 6 bases from J, leaving 10 bases between. Per the germline V gene, CDR1 is LNHNV and CDR2 is YYDKDF (reference sequence). As handled by the study authors: Nucleated cell number was recorded as an estimate derived from reference gene primer amplification. Sequenced by immunoSEQ multiplex PCR; TCRdb stores in-frame clones only, minus some. D and trimming were read from the DNA, whereas the V and J calls and clone size are those reported in that table. The repertoire holds 78,000 or so clones, with around 86% as singletons. The gene calls are TRBV15 and TRBJ2-7, with D perhaps matching TRBD1 (5 bases). Sequenced material: peripheral blood. This receptor was identified in a human donor in a cohort sampled during active COVID-19. DNA for the CDR3: TGTGCCACCAGCACAAGACAGTTCGAGCAGTACTTC. It is translated as CATSTRQFEQYF.